This TCR beta chain was recorded in a study of T cell responses to AZD1222 COVID-19 vaccine. Some clones are missing from TCRdb's copy, which holds only in-frame ones; the method was immunoSEQ multiplex PCR. The table lists approximately 170,000 clones, 93% of them singletons. General study results and limits: Spike-specific TCR breadth and depth rose after two AZD1222 doses. Nearly half of the spike-specific TCRs reportedly recognize variant regions that carry no mutations. Females outnumbered males among donors, who were mostly white British; clonal diversity was possibly underestimated. Spike-wide coverage was observed for vaccine-associated CD4 TCRs, with dominant responses at 160-218 and 743-854.

A word on this clone: Its antigen is currently unknown.

Germline V gives CDR1 SGHRS, CDR2 YFSETQ. This CDR3 region has 14 residues. With 0 bases clipped from V and 4 bases from J, the junction kept 1 base outside the gene matches. V usage is TRBV5-1 and J usage is TRBJ1-1; 9 bases align to TRBD1. The receptor's source is an adult in good health. This material consisted of peripheral blood, taken on day 0 of AZD1222 vaccination. CDR3 protein: CASSLEGQGTEAFF. The CDR3, as DNA: TGCGCCAGCAGCTTGGAGGGACAGGGCACTGAAGCTTTCTTT.